Listed here are 21 T cell receptor beta chains from one sample, sequenced in a study of cytomegalovirus exposure and HLA in healthy donors. Researchers ran the PCR with 60 Vbeta and 13 Jbeta primers. Sequencing was performed with immunoSEQ multiplex PCR; in TCRdb, only in-frame clones are kept and a portion is missing. The data show roughly 200,000 clones, with roughly 90% seen just once and 1% to 1.4% held by the top ten. The sequenced material came from PBMCs. Receptor source: a boy under 10 years old in good health and CMV-seronegative.

The CDR3 loop is CASSSGTGGADTQYF. The CDR3 nucleotides read TGTGCCAGCAGCTCGGGGACAGGGGGTGCAGATACGCAGTATTTT. This chain joins TRBV11-3 and TRBJ2-3, with 11 bases lining up with TRBD1. Per germline, CDR1 SGHNT and CDR2 YENEEA. The V gene end was trimmed by 4 bases and the J gene end by 4 bases; junction bases not matched to a gene: 4. The length of the CDR3 is 15 residues.

The table lists this clone with a count of one. CDR3 residues: CASSPRTGTLYGYTF. The CDR3 DNA follows: TGTGCCAGCAGCCCCCGGACGGGAACTCTCTATGGCTACACCTTC. The chain uses TRBV5-4 and TRBJ1-2; no firm D call. This CDR3 comprises 15 residues. Trimming cost V 4 bases and J 4 bases, with 17 bases left between them. The germline gives CDR1 SGHNT, CDR2 YYREEE (reference sequence).

This clone was counted only a few times. The chain joins TRBV25-1 to TRBJ2-7, with D tentatively TRBD1 (6 bases). Germline lookup yields CDR1 MGHDK and CDR2 SYGVNS. This CDR3 is 13 amino acids long. Trimming took 6 bases from V and 2 from J, leaving 11 bases between them. The CDR3 nucleotides read TGTGCCAGCAGCCCGACAGGAACCTACGAGCAGTACTTC. Translated, it gives CASSPTGTYEQYF.

CDR3 residues: CASSLRATMSYEQYF. DNA of the CDR3: TGTGCCAGCAGTTTGAGGGCCACCATGTCCTACGAGCAGTACTTC. The chain links TRBV28 to TRBJ2-7; tentatively, D is TRBD2 (5 bases). The CDR3 is 15 residues long. CDR1 and CDR2 from the germline V gene are MDHEN and SYDVKM. V lost 3 bases to trimming and J lost 1 base, with 13 bases between them. The full variable domain, rest sourced from reference TRBV28 and TRBJ2-7, is DVKVTQSSRYLVKRTGEKVFLECVQDMDHENMFWYRQDPGLGLRLIYFSYDVKMKEKGDIPEGYSVSREKKERFSLILESASTNQTSMYLCASSLRATMSYEQYFGPGTRLTVT.

The CDR3 DNA reads TGTGCCAGCAGTCCCGGGTGGGGGGACACAGATACGCAGTATTTT. Translating gives CASSPGWGDTDTQYF. The chain couples TRBV11-2 to TRBJ2-3; D possibly corresponds to TRBD2 (6 bases). Trimming removed 6 bases from V and 2 bases from J, with 15 bases in between. The CDR3 has 15 residues. Germline V gene sequence: CDR1 SGHAT, CDR2 FQNNGV.

This chain joins TRBV29-1 and TRBJ1-1; 8 nucleotides match TRBD1. CDR3 length: 14 residues. From germline, CDR1 is SQVTM and CDR2 ANQGSEA. Losses at the gene ends were 6 bases for V and 6 bases for J; bases not matched to a gene: 12. The DNA of the CDR3 is TGCAGCGTATACAGGGGGGGGGTAGTAGCTGAAGCTTTCTTT. This encodes CSVYRGGVVAEAFF.

In this sample, this clone turned up a few times. The chain uses TRBV6-1 and TRBJ2-7, with D possibly being TRBD1 (6 bases). V lost 6 bases and J lost 0, with 12 bases in between. Germline loops: CDR1 MNHNS, CDR2 SASEGT. The CDR3 length is 14 residues. CDR3 sequence (DNA): TGTGCCAGCAGACAGGGATACAACTCCTACGAGCAGTACTTC. Protein sequence: CASRQGYNSYEQYF.

The chain employs TRBV5-6 and TRBJ2-7; weak D call: TRBD2 (7 bases). V dropped 3 bases and J dropped 6 bases, with 10 bases sitting between them. Germline CDR1 reads SGHDT; CDR2 reads YYEEEE. The CDR3 runs 12 residues. CDR3 nucleotides: TGTGCCAGCAGCTCGGGGGGCCTCGAGCAGTACTTC. Its protein is CASSSGGLEQYF.

This chain links TRBV5-1 with TRBJ2-5; D remains unclear. The CDR3 covers 14 residues. Germline V lookup: CDR1 SGHRS, CDR2 YFSETQ. The ends were cut back, 0 bases at V and 2 bases at J, with 8 bases in the middle. CDR3 DNA sequence: TGCGCCAGCAGCTTGGAACTTAGTCAAGAGACCCAGTACTTC. This codes for CASSLELSQETQYF.

The chain combines TRBV6-5 with TRBJ2-7; 7 nucleotides agree with TRBD1. The germline V gene encodes CDR1 MNHEY and CDR2 SVGAGI. This CDR3 has 14 residues. Germline trimming cut 7 bases from V and 0 bases from J; bases unmatched to any gene: 6. The CDR3 DNA sequence: TGTGCCAGCAACCGACAGGGTAGCTCCTACGAGCAGTACTTC. It specifies CASNRQGSSYEQYF.

CDR3 residues: CASSPEQGANYGYTF. CDR3 coding DNA: TGTGCCAGTAGCCCCGAACAGGGGGCCAACTATGGCTACACCTTC. The chain employs TRBV19 and TRBJ1-2; 9 bases agree with TRBD1. This CDR3 region has 15 residues. Germline CDR1 LNHDA, CDR2 SQIVND (reference sequence). After removal of 6 bases from V and 2 bases from J, the junction contained 7 bases not matched to a gene.

The genes are TRBV4-2 and TRBJ2-7; 7 positions agree with TRBD1. The CDR3 has 15 residues. The germline V gene encodes CDR1 LGHNA and CDR2 YNFKEQ. V gave up 0 bases and J gave up 1 base; unmatched junction bases: 3. CDR3 DNA: TGTGCCAGCAGCCAAGAGGACAGGTTATCCTACGAGCAGTACTTC. Amino acids: CASSQEDRLSYEQYF.

The J gene is TRBJ2-1, the V gene TRBV7-6; TRBD2 matches at 8 bases. CDR1 and CDR2 (germline): SGHVS, FNYEAQ. Unmatched junction bases numbered 6, after V lost 4 bases and J lost 1 base. There are 16 residues in the CDR3. This chain's CDR3 is CASSSEAGVSYNEQFF. CDR3 nucleotide sequence: TGTGCCAGCAGCTCCGAAGCGGGAGTATCCTACAATGAGCAGTTCTTC.

This chain uses TRBV6-4 with TRBJ2-1; TRBD1 matches 11 bases. V was clipped by 8 bases and J by 4 bases; unmatched bases: 7. CDR1 MRHNA and CDR2 SNTAGT come from the germline V gene. The CDR3 loop spans 15 amino acids. The DNA of the CDR3 is TGTGCCAGCGGAACCGGGACAGGGGGGTACAATGAGCAGTTCTTC. It yields the protein CASGTGTGGYNEQFF.

V is TRBV21-1 and J is TRBJ2-7; no check of the table's D call, TRBD1, against the DNA was made. TRBV21-1 is a recognized pseudogene. The CDR3 has 15 residues. The CDR3 sequence is CASSIWASTGHEQYF. CDR3 nucleotides: TGTGCCAGCAGCATCTGGGCCTCGACAGGGCACGAGCAGTACTTC.

This clone was counted a single time. The chain combines TRBV19 with TRBJ2-6; maybe TRBD2 (5 bases). Germline CDR1 LNHDA, CDR2 SQIVND (reference sequence). Trimming removed 5 bases from V and 3 bases from J, with 8 bases in between. The CDR3 length is 14 residues. CDR3 coding DNA: TGTGCCAGTAGTGTCGGGGATGGGGCCAACGTCCTGACTTTC. Residues: CASSVGDGANVLTF.

This rearrangement joins TRBV25-1 to TRBJ1-2; D is ambiguous. This CDR3 has 13 amino acids. The germline V and J ends were trimmed by 1 base and 5 bases, with 8 bases remaining between them. Germline V gene data show CDR1 as MGHDK and CDR2 as SYGVNS. The CDR3 region has the DNA TGTGCCAGCAGTGAATCAGGCTCTTATGGCTACACCTTC. Translation: CASSESGSYGYTF.

The chain has TRBV5-6 and TRBJ2-5; 7 bases align to TRBD2. The CDR3 consists of 14 residues. CDR1 and CDR2 (germline): SGHDT, YYEEEE. Trimming cost V 4 bases and J 4 bases; bases outside gene matches: 7. CDR3 DNA sequence: TGTGCCAGCAGCCGAGCGGGGTTCGGAGAGACCCAGTACTTC. Residues: CASSRAGFGETQYF.

Only one count was recorded for this clone. V and J are TRBV27 and TRBJ2-7; D remains unclear. Trimming took off 2 bases at V and 3 bases at J, with 11 bases between the two ends. The CDR3 totals 14 residues. In germline, CDR1 is MNHEY, CDR2 SMNVEV (reference sequence). The CDR3 protein is CASSLRGSFYEQYF. In nucleotides, the CDR3 is TGTGCCAGCAGTTTACGAGGTTCCTTCTACGAGCAGTACTTC.

This clone was counted between two and nine times. The same CDR3 arises from other DNA sequences in this sample as well. The chain uses TRBV5-1 and TRBJ1-1; possible D gene TRBD1, 6 bases. The CDR3 length is 14 residues. Germline assignment: CDR1 SGHRS and CDR2 YFSETQ. V shed 4 bases and J shed 1 base, with 11 bases lying between them. The CDR3 nucleotides read TGCGCCAGCAGCCTGGGGGCAGGGAACACTGAAGCTTTCTTT. Encoded protein: CASSLGAGNTEAFF.

This chain connects TRBV11-2 to TRBJ2-7, with D uncertain. The CDR3 is 13 residues long. Germline V gene lookup returns CDR1 SGHAT and CDR2 FQNNGV. The ends were cut back, 2 bases at V and 2 bases at J, with 7 bases in the middle. CDR3 nucleotides: TGTGCCAGCAGCTTAAACTTTCCCTACGAGCAGTACTTC. This translates into CASSLNFPYEQYF.